These 7 T cell receptor beta chains originate from one sample sequenced in a study of beta chain features in type 1 diabetes. These TCRs are of unknown antigen specificity. Findings and caveats of the study: There was a moderate but significant shortening of TCRB CDR3s in all four CD4+ subsets of Type 1 diabetes patients.

Sequenced material consisted of expressed TCRB transcripts (all of the isolated RNA was reverse transcribed). The data were produced by immunoSEQ multiplex PCR, yet TCRdb's version contains in-frame clones alone and is incomplete. The repertoire holds fewer than 200,000 clones, with around a tenth as singletons. Input material: central memory CD4+ T cells from blood. These receptors came from a young man with type 1 diabetes.

In its sample, this clone was seen a few times. The chain employs TRBV5-1 and TRBJ2-7, with 10 bases identical to TRBD1. This CDR3 contains 14 residues. V shed 4 bases and J 1 base; nucleotides not matched to a gene: 2. Germline loops: CDR1 SGHRS, CDR2 YFSETQ. This CDR3 is CASSGGQGSYEQYF. The CDR3, as DNA: TGCGCCAGCAGCGGGGGACAGGGGTCCTACGAGCAGTACTTC.

This clone has only a few counts. This rearrangement joins TRBV29-1 to TRBJ1-2; TRBD1 is a possible D gene (6 bases). The CDR3 loop spans 14 amino acids. The germline V gene has CDR1 SQVTM and CDR2 ANQGSEA. The ends were cut back, 7 bases at V and 4 bases at J, with 19 bases in the middle. The CDR3 coding sequence is TGCAGCGCCAACAGGGAACCTCAAATCTATGGCTACACCTTC. It encodes CSANREPQIYGYTF.

There are a few counts of this clone. This chain connects TRBV29-1 to TRBJ2-3; 8 nucleotides agree with TRBD1. V dropped 6 bases and J dropped 1; count of bases not matched to a gene: 3. The CDR3 is made up of 13 amino acids. Germline CDR1 and CDR2: SQVTM and ANQGSEA. CDR3 nucleotides: TGCAGCGTCGCGACAGGGGGCACAGATACGCAGTATTTT. Translating it yields CSVATGGTDTQYF.

The chain employs TRBV7-8 and TRBJ2-2; TRBD2 might be the D (6 bases). This CDR3 has 15 residues. V shed 3 bases and J shed 4 bases, with 12 bases lying between them. Germline V gene data show CDR1 as SGHVS and CDR2 as FQNEAQ. In DNA form, the CDR3 reads TGTGCCAGCAGCTTTACTAGCTTTTCCACCGGGGAGCTGTTTTTT. This encodes CASSFTSFSTGELFF.

This clone was found a few times. The gene calls are TRBV21-1 and TRBJ2-7; the table names TRBD2, a call not compared with the DNA. TRBV21-1 is annotated as a pseudogene. The CDR3 runs to 11 residues. The chain's CDR3 is CASVPRDEQYF. Written as DNA, the CDR3 is TGTGCCAGCGTCCCCCGGGACGAGCAGTACTTC.

In this sample, this clone turned up a few times. This chain uses TRBV5-1 with TRBJ2-5, with 11 bases lining up with TRBD2. With 3 bases clipped from V and 4 bases from J, the junction kept 5 bases outside the gene matches. The germline V gene encodes CDR1 SGHRS and CDR2 YFSETQ. The CDR3 covers 15 residues. CDR3 nucleotide sequence: TGCGCCAGCAGCTCCACCACTAGCGGGAGAGAGACCCAGTACTTC. Its translation is CASSSTTSGRETQYF. The full variable domain, rest sourced from reference TRBV5-1 and TRBJ2-5, is KAGVTQTPRYLIKTRGQQVTLSCSPISGHRSVSWYQQTPGQGLQFLFEYFSETQRNKGNFPGRFSGRQFSNSRSEMNVSTLELGDSALYLCASSSTTSGRETQYFGPGTRLLVL.

The chain recombines TRBV5-1 with TRBJ2-5; 7 bases line up with TRBD1. Per the germline V gene, CDR1 is SGHRS and CDR2 is YFSETQ. V was clipped by 3 bases and J by 4 bases; unmatched bases: 3. The CDR3 is made up of 13 amino acids. Here the CDR3 reads CASSSRDRETQYF. Written as DNA, the CDR3 is TGCGCCAGCAGCTCCCGGGACAGAGAGACCCAGTACTTC.